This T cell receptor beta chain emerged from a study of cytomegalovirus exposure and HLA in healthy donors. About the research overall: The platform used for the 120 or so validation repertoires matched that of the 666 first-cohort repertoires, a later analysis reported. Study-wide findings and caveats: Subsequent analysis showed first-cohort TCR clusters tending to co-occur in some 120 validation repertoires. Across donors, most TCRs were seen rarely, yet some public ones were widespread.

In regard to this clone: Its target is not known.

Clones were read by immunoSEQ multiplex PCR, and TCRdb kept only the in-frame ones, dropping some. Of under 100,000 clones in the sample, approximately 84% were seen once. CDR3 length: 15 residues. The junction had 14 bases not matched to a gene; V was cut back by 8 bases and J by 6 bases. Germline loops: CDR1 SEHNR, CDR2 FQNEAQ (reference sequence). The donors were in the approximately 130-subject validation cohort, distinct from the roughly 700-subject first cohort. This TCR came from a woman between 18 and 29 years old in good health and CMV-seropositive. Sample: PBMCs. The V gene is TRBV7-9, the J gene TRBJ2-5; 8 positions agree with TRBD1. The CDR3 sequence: CASRSGTGQGQTQYF. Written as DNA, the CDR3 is TGTGCCAGCCGCTCTGGTACTGGACAGGGACAGACCCAGTACTTC.